The T cell receptor beta chain under discussion was sequenced for a study of tumor and adjacent non-tumor tissue in lung cancer. Study information: Around 4.4 million productive TCRbeta reads were obtained per sample on average. Notes on the study in general: Patients with more diverse tumor TCRs had worse survival. Normal lung showed higher cumulative top 100 clone frequency than tumor.

The template was RNA from unsorted bulk tissue. Donors were chemotherapy-naive, newly diagnosed lung cancer surgical patients in China, August–late 2014. A word on this clonotype: The antigen is undetermined.

Per the germline V gene, CDR1 is SGHAT and CDR2 is FQNNGV. This CDR3 spans 14 amino acids. Trimming took off 6 bases at V and 3 bases at J, with 14 bases between the two ends. The library came from three nested PCR rounds adapted from ARM-PCR protocols. TCRdb reprocessed the multiplex PCR reads with MiXCR, giving one entry per CDR3 protein. The repertoire consists of roughly 200,000 distinct CDR3 sequences, with about two thirds occurring once and the leading ten covering under 30%. This chain connects TRBV11-2 to TRBJ2-5; D ambiguous. This TCR was recovered from a man aged 60 to 75 with non-small cell lung cancer. Sequenced input: lung tumor tissue. The CDR3 nucleotides read TGTGCCAGCAGTTGGGGATGGGGTGAAGAGACCCAGTACTTC. Translated: CASSWGWGEETQYF. Drawing the rest from reference TRBV11-2 and TRBJ2-5, the complete variable domain is EAGVAQSPRYKIIEKRQSVAFWCNPISGHATLYWYQQILGQGPKLLIQFQNNGVVDDSQLPKDRFSAERLKGVDSTLKIQPAKLEDSAVYLCASSWGWGEETQYFGPGTRLLVL.